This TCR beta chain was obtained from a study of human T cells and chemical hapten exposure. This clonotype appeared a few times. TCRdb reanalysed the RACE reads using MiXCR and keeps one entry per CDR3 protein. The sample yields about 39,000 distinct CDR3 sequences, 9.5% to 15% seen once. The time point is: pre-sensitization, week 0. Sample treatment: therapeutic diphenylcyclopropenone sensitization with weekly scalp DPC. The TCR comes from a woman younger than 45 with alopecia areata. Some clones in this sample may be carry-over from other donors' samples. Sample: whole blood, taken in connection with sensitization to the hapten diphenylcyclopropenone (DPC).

CDR3 nucleotides: TGTGCCAGCAGCAAGAGACAGGGCACTGAAGCTTTCTTT. Protein: CASSKRQGTEAFF. This sequence joins TRBV7-2 and TRBJ1-1; 7 nucleotides line up with TRBD1. With 5 bases clipped from V and 4 bases from J, the junction kept 4 bases outside the gene matches. The CDR3 extends over 13 amino acids. Germline V gene data show CDR1 as SGHTA and CDR2 as FQGNSA.